One and the same sample provided the 8 T cell receptor beta chains below, sequenced in a study of identical twins. TCRdb reanalysed the 5' RACE reads using MiXCR and keeps one entry per CDR3 protein. This sample has approximately 530,000 distinct CDR3 sequences, with about a fifth found just once. The sample was also reused in another study, on yellow fever vaccine responses in identical twins.

The sequenced sample consisted of CD4+ T cells sorted from blood. These receptors all stem from a woman under 30 in good health.

The CDR3 coding sequence is TGTGCCACCTCGGGCCGCCTAATGAACACTGAAGCTTTCTTT. Translation: CATSGRLMNTEAFF. The chain combines TRBV12-3 or TRBV12-4 with TRBJ1-1; no clear D gene. There are 14 residues in the CDR3. The V and J ends lost 10 bases and 0 bases respectively, with 15 bases between them.

This clonotype was found a few times. This chain joins TRBV20-1 and TRBJ2-1; D gene unclear. This CDR3 spans 11 amino acids. Germline assignment: CDR1 DFQATT and CDR2 SNEGSKA (reference sequence). Trimming took off 5 bases at V and 9 bases at J, with 11 bases between the two ends. The CDR3 DNA sequence: TGCAGTGCTTCGGGTATCGCTGAGCAGTTCTTC. Translated: CSASGIAEQFF.

This clonotype turned up a few times. This rearrangement joins TRBV12-3 or TRBV12-4 to TRBJ2-1, with D possibly matching TRBD2 (5 bases). The CDR3 sequence is 14 residues long. Trimming took 7 bases from V and 6 from J, leaving 16 bases between them. CDR3 region: CASTPDSWGNEQFF. The CDR3, as DNA: TGTGCCAGCACCCCGGACTCTTGGGGCAATGAGCAGTTCTTC.

The chain uses TRBV5-6 and TRBJ2-1; D is unresolved. The germline V gene encodes CDR1 SGHDT and CDR2 YYEEEE. The CDR3 has 11 residues. With 5 bases removed from V and 16 bases from J, the gap between germline ends came to 16 bases. For the CDR3, the DNA is TGTGCCAGCAGTATGGGATTCGTGAGCTTCTTC. It specifies CASSMGFVSFF.

The chain links TRBV28 to TRBJ2-2; D unresolved. This CDR3 region has 15 residues. Trimming cost V 3 bases and J 0 bases, with 8 bases left between them. Per the germline V gene, CDR1 is MDHEN and CDR2 is SYDVKM. In DNA, the CDR3 is TGTGCCAGCAGTTTTGCGACGCCGAACACCGGGGAGCTGTTTTTT. It specifies CASSFATPNTGELFF.

CDR3 protein: CASRKRASTDTQYF. The CDR3, as DNA: TGTGCCAGCAGGAAGAGAGCCAGTACAGATACGCAGTATTTT. The chain links TRBV9 to TRBJ2-3; no reliable D call. The germline V gene encodes CDR1 SGDLS and CDR2 YYNGEE. Trimming removed 5 bases from V and 3 bases from J, with 13 bases in between. CDR3 length: 14 residues.

This clonotype has more than one count but fewer than ten. The chain recombines TRBV7-8 with TRBJ2-1; D possibly corresponds to TRBD1 (5 bases). The CDR3 spans 15 residues. Trimming left V 5 bases short and J 1 base short, with 12 bases between. From germline, CDR1 is SGHVS and CDR2 FQNEAQ. In DNA form, the CDR3 reads TGTGCCAGCAGCGACTCTTCAGGGTCCTACAATGAGCAGTTCTTC. It codes for CASSDSSGSYNEQFF.

This sequence joins TRBV2 and TRBJ2-3; D might be TRBD2 (5 bases). Per the germline V gene, CDR1 is SNHLY and CDR2 is FYNNEI. V was pared by 6 bases and J by 1 base, with 14 bases between. The CDR3 loop spans 15 amino acids. This CDR3 is CASSIANPRTDTQYF. In DNA, the CDR3 is TGTGCCAGCAGCATAGCGAACCCCCGCACAGATACGCAGTATTTT.